A selection of T cell receptor beta chains follows, all from one sample in a study of monozygotic twins with inflammatory bowel disease. TCRdb reprocessed the 5' RACE reads and stores each CDR3 protein as one record, lacking DNA. The sample yields more than 110,000 distinct CDR3 sequences, of which the top ten take up more than 0.95%. The sample comprised blood. These receptors all stem from a human donor with ulcerative colitis or Crohn's disease, or a healthy co-twin of an affected twin (not recorded which). CDR3s include the opening cysteine and the closing phenylalanine or tryptophan. Each record gives: CDR3 length, J gene, V gene, CDR3 protein.

15,TRBJ2-3,TRBV29-1,CSVESLAVETDTQYF
18,TRBJ1-5,TRBV11-1,CASSQIGTVEYSNQPQHF
14,TRBJ2-2,TRBV6-2/TRBV6-3,CASRLHRDPGELFF
13,TRBJ1-1,TRBV11-3,CASSFVSGTEAFF
14,TRBJ2-3,TRBV7-3,CASSRQTVTDTQYF
14,TRBJ2-1,TRBV11-2,CASRVLILGNEQFF
13,TRBJ1-1,TRBV27,CASSLLGNTEAFF
14,TRBJ1-4,TRBV12-3/TRBV12-4,CASSSGVGHEKLFF
15,TRBJ1-6,TRBV30,CAWRREGTGGSPLHF
17,TRBJ2-1,TRBV7-2,CASSLALERSPYNEQFF
15,TRBJ1-6,TRBV3-1,CASSQGQMNNSPLHF
14,TRBJ1-5,TRBV2,CASSFGQPNQPQHF
13,TRBJ2-5,TRBV28,CASTGGRGETQYF
14,TRBJ2-1,TRBV2,CASKGLAGHNEQFF
15,TRBJ1-1,TRBV5-4,CASRAPGQLNTEAFF
15,TRBJ1-5,TRBV27,CASSLSGGVNQPQHF
15,TRBJ2-2,TRBV7-3,CASSPDRTVYGELFF
15,TRBJ1-5,TRBV19,CASSMPSGYNQPQHF
15,TRBJ2-3,TRBV5-1,CASSLEGGRPGTQYF
14,TRBJ2-7,TRBV4-2,CASSQELSSYEQYF